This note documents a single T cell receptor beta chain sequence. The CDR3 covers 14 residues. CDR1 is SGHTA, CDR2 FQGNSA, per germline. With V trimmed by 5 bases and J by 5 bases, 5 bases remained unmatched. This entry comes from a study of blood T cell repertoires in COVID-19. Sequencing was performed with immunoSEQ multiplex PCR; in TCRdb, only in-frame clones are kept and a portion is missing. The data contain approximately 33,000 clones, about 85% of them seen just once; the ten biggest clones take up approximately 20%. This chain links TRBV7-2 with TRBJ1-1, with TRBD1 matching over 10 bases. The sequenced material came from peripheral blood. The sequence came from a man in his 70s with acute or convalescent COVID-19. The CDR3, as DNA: TGTGCCAGCAGCCCCCGGGACAGGGGTACTGAAGCTTTCTTT. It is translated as CASSPRDRGTEAFF. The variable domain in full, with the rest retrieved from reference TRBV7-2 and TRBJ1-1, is GAGVSQSPSNKVTEKGKDVELRCDPISGHTALYWYRQSLGQGLEFLIYFQGNSAPDKSGLPSDRFSAERTGGSVSTLTIQRTQQEDSAVYLCASSPRDRGTEAFFGQGTRLTVV.